Listed below are T cell receptor beta chains from one sample, sequenced in a study of blood T cell repertoires in COVID-19. The assay was immunoSEQ multiplex PCR, and TCRdb's table has in-frame clones only and misses some. The sample has about 480,000 clones; 88% are singletons. The sequenced sample consisted of PBMCs or T cells enriched from blood (not recorded which). The receptors come from a woman in her forties who had recovered from COVID-19. CDR3s include the opening cysteine and the closing phenylalanine or tryptophan. The D gene is left open where the match is weak. Part of the rows lack a size; the others show once, few, many or a class for expanded clones.

TRBV25-1	TRBJ2-3	NA	NA	CASTGGIYTDTQYF	TGTGCCAGCACTGGCGGGATTTACACAGATACGCAGTATTTT
TRBV29-1	TRBJ1-1	NA	NA	CSVQDSHTEAFF	TGCAGCGTTCAGGACAGTCACACTGAAGCTTTCTTT
TRBV6-2/TRBV6-3	TRBJ1-2	TRBD1	NA	CASTPPPAGGYGYTF	TGTGCCAGCACCCCCCCTCCGGCAGGGGGCTATGGCTACACCTTC
TRBV18	TRBJ2-3	TRBD2	NA	CASSRPGSGSSDTQYF	TGTGCCAGCTCACGCCCCGGGAGCGGGAGTTCAGATACGCAGTATTTT
TRBV4-1	TRBJ1-1	NA	NA	CASSQAGYWTEAFF	TGCGCCAGCAGCCAAGCAGGGTATTGGACTGAAGCTTTCTTT
TRBV6-1	TRBJ2-5	NA	NA	CASSENGSKTQYF	TGTGCCAGCAGTGAAAACGGGAGCAAGACCCAGTACTTC
TRBV27	TRBJ1-5	NA	NA	CASSASPGRGYSNQPQHF	TGTGCCAGCAGTGCAAGCCCGGGTAGGGGGTATAGCAATCAGCCCCAGCATTTT
TRBV28	TRBJ1-2	TRBD1	NA	CASSLLGQEQGQGPYYGYTF	TGTGCCAGCAGTTTATTGGGACAAGAACAGGGACAGGGTCCTTACTATGGCTACACCTTC
TRBV7-8	TRBJ2-2	TRBD1	NA	CASSWGQGLRTGELFF	TGTGCCAGCAGCTGGGGACAGGGCCTGCGGACCGGGGAGCTGTTTTTT
TRBV6-2/TRBV6-3	TRBJ1-2	TRBD1	NA	CASSAGTGSVGYTF	TGTGCCAGCAGCGCCGGGACAGGCAGCGTCGGCTACACCTTC
TRBV27	TRBJ2-7	TRBD2	NA	CASSPPASGNNEQYF	TGTGCCAGCAGTCCTCCCGCTAGCGGGAATAACGAGCAGTACTTC
TRBV5-8	TRBJ1-2	NA	NA	CASSLDTNYGYTF	TGTGCCAGCAGCTTGGACACTAACTATGGCTACACCTTC
TRBV13	TRBJ2-6	NA	NA	CASSSSLAGANVLTF	TGTGCCAGCAGCTCCTCCCTTGCTGGGGCCAACGTCCTGACTTTC
TRBV5-1	TRBJ2-7	TRBD2	NA	CASSSGTSGIYEQYF	TGCGCCAGCAGCTCGGGGACTAGCGGGATCTACGAGCAGTACTTC
TRBV14	TRBJ1-3	NA	NA	CASSQDMGTFSGNTIYF	TGTGCCAGCAGCCAAGATATGGGCACCTTCTCTGGAAACACCATATATTTT
TRBV19	TRBJ1-5	NA	NA	CASRGAGRFQPQHF	TGTGCCAGTCGGGGGGCAGGGCGGTTTCAGCCCCAGCATTTT
TRBV4-1	TRBJ1-1	NA	NA	CASSLSGIMYTEAFF	TGCGCCAGCAGCCTATCGGGAATTATGTACACTGAAGCTTTCTTT
TRBV19	TRBJ2-3	TRBD1	once	CASSLGQGGGTDTQYF	TGTGCCAGTAGTCTCGGACAGGGGGGTGGGACAGATACGCAGTATTTT
TRBV18	TRBJ1-5	NA	NA	CASSADSSQPQHF	TGTGCCAGCTCAGCCGACAGTTCTCAGCCCCAGCATTTT
TRBV7-7	TRBJ1-5	NA	NA	CASSPGQNQPQHF	TGTGCCAGCAGCCCTGGACAGAATCAGCCCCAGCATTTT
TRBV24-1	TRBJ2-5	TRBD2	NA	CATSEWTSGTGLGTQYF	TGTGCCACCAGTGAGTGGACTAGCGGGACGGGATTGGGGACCCAGTACTTC
TRBV5-5	TRBJ1-2	NA	NA	CASSQQGDNYGYTF	TGTGCCAGCAGCCAACAGGGAGATAACTATGGCTACACCTTC
TRBV7-9	TRBJ2-3	TRBD1	NA	CASSQGADTDTQYF	TGTGCCAGCAGCCAGGGGGCGGACACAGATACGCAGTATTTT